This T cell receptor (beta chain) was profiled in a study of immune cell composition in non-small cell lung cancer. Study as a whole: Histologic subtype was mainly adenocarcinoma or squamous cell carcinoma. The study, taken as a whole, reports: Tumour-associated clones >0.5% occurred in approximately 34% of adenocarcinomas, about three quarters of squamous.

Here immunoSEQ multiplex PCR was the method, and the copy in TCRdb shows in-frame clones only, minus some. The sample has roughly 14,000 clones, around 68% seen once. Regarding this clone: Its antigen is currently unknown.

With 4 bases clipped from V and 5 bases from J, the junction kept 9 bases outside the gene matches. Germline CDR1 reads SNHLY; CDR2 reads FYNNEI. CDR3 size: 15 residues. The chain is built from TRBV2 and TRBJ2-5; 8 nucleotides agree with TRBD2. Sequenced material: lung tumor tissue. This sequence was found in a human donor with non-small cell lung cancer. The chain's CDR3 is CASSGRVREGETQYF. Written as DNA, the CDR3 is TGTGCCAGCAGTGGAAGGGTACGGGAGGGGGAGACCCAGTACTTC.